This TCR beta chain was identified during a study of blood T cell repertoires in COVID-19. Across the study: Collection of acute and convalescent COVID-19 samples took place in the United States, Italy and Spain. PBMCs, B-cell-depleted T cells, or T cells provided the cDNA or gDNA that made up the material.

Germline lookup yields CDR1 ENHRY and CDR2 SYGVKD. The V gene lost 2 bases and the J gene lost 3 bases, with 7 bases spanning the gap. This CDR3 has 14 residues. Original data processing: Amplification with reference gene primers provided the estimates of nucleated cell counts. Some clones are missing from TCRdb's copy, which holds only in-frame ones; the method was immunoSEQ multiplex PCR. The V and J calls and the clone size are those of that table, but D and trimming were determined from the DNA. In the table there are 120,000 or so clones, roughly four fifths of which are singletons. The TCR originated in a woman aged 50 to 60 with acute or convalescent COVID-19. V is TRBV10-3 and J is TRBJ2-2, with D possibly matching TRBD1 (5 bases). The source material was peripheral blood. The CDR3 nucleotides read TGTGCCATCAGTGAGGACAGAGACACCGGGGAGCTGTTTTTT. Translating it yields CAISEDRDTGELFF.